The 14 T cell receptor beta chains reported below all come from one sample, sequenced in a study of response to subunit inactivated influenza vaccine. Each CDR3 protein gets one entry after TCRdb re-called the RT-PCR reads with MiXCR. In the table there are 650,000 or so distinct CDR3 sequences, 13% to 15% of which are singletons. The sample was PBMCs from blood, taken less than 15 days before vaccination. The receptor set was obtained from a man in his fifties or sixties who received an inactivated influenza vaccine.

The DNA of the CDR3 is TGCAGTGCTGGCCGGGGGGCAGGTGGAGATACGCAGTATTTT. Amino acid sequence: CSAGRGAGGDTQYF. This chain uses TRBV20-1 with TRBJ2-3, with a tentative D call TRBD2 (7 bases). Per germline, CDR1 DFQATT and CDR2 SNEGSKA (reference sequence). Trimming pared 5 bases from V and 5 bases from J, leaving 17 bases between. The CDR3 covers 14 residues.

The CDR3 region has the DNA TGCGCCAGCAGCTTCCAGGCCGCGAACACCGGGGAGCTGTTTTTT. Residues: CASSFQAANTGELFF. The V call is TRBV5-1, the J call TRBJ2-2; no clear D gene. The germline gives CDR1 SGHRS, CDR2 YFSETQ. The CDR3 contains 15 residues. The V and J ends lost 2 bases and 0 bases respectively, with 8 bases between them.

The V call is TRBV28, the J call TRBJ2-5; 8 bases line up with TRBD1. There are 16 residues in the CDR3. Germline V gene lookup returns CDR1 MDHEN and CDR2 SYDVKM. V lost 5 bases, J lost 3 bases, and 11 bases stayed unmatched. The CDR3 reads CASSEPETTGEETQYF. In DNA, the CDR3 is TGTGCCAGCAGTGAACCGGAAACGACAGGGGAAGAGACCCAGTACTTC.

This clonotype came up a few times. This chain links TRBV30 with TRBJ1-1; D unresolved. CDR3 length: 15 amino acids. Germline CDR1 GTSNPN, CDR2 SVGIG (reference sequence). V lost 1 base and J 0 bases, leaving 12 bases between the germline ends. The DNA of the CDR3 is TGTGCCTGGAGTGGGACCGGCACAATGAACACTGAAGCTTTCTTT. This encodes CAWSGTGTMNTEAFF.

This clonotype was seen only a few times. The CDR3 loop is CSTLAGGPTGELFF. As DNA, the CDR3 is TGCAGTACCTTAGCGGGGGGGCCGACCGGGGAGCTGTTTTTT. The chain links TRBV20-1 to TRBJ2-2, with 11 bases identical to TRBD2. Per germline, CDR1 DFQATT and CDR2 SNEGSKA (reference sequence). The CDR3 is 14 residues long. The V gene end was trimmed by 8 bases and the J gene end by 5 bases; junction bases not matched to a gene: 7.

At least ten counts were recorded for this clonotype. The chain recombines TRBV28 with TRBJ2-7; perhaps D is TRBD1 or TRBD2 (5 bases each). Germline V lookup: CDR1 MDHEN, CDR2 SYDVKM. V was trimmed by 7 bases and J by 1 base, leaving 20 bases between them. This CDR3 region has 16 residues. The CDR3 nucleotides are TGTGCCAGCACTGGACCCAAAGAGGGGATATCCTACGAGCAGTACTTC. Protein: CASTGPKEGISYEQYF.

The V gene is TRBV2, the J gene TRBJ1-6; no firm D call. Germline V gene data show CDR1 as SNHLY and CDR2 as FYNNEI. Trimming left V 4 bases short and J 7 bases short, with 8 bases between. This CDR3 contains 13 residues. The CDR3 reads CASSAQMNSPLHF. CDR3 DNA sequence: TGTGCCAGCAGTGCCCAGATGAATTCACCCCTCCACTTT.

The sample holds many counts of this clonotype. The gene calls are TRBV4-1 and TRBJ2-1; D call uncertain. V lost 4 bases and J lost 6, with 25 bases in between. This CDR3 spans 18 amino acids. Germline CDR1 MGHRA, CDR2 YSYEKL. The CDR3 DNA follows: TGCGCCAGCAGCCGGACGACCCCGCCTAGTGTGCTGGTCAATGAGCAGTTCTTC. Amino acid sequence: CASSRTTPPSVLVNEQFF.

This chain links TRBV12-3 or TRBV12-4 with TRBJ2-1, with D perhaps matching TRBD1 or TRBD2 (6 bases each). The CDR3 has 15 amino acids. V was trimmed by 7 bases and J by 3 bases, leaving 16 bases between them. The CDR3 DNA reads as TGTGCCAGCACCCACCGGGGGCGCGTCTACAATGAGCAGTTCTTC. It translates to CASTHRGRVYNEQFF.

This clonotype was seen many times. The chain recombines TRBV9 with TRBJ1-2; a possible D gene is TRBD1 (5 bases). V was clipped by 3 bases and J by 3 bases, with 12 bases between them. This CDR3 comprises 14 residues. Germline V gene data show CDR1 as SGDLS and CDR2 as YYNGEE. This CDR3 is CASSAEDTYYGYTF. DNA of the CDR3: TGTGCCAGCAGCGCAGAGGACACATACTATGGCTACACCTTC.

The chain combines TRBV4-3 with TRBJ2-2, with 14 bases aligning to TRBD2. CDR1 LGHNA and CDR2 YSLEER come from the germline V gene. CDR3 length: 17 amino acids. V was clipped by 3 bases and J by 3 bases; unmatched bases: 3. The CDR3: CASSQGLAGVYTGELFF. The CDR3 region has the DNA TGCGCCAGCAGCCAGGGACTAGCGGGGGTATACACCGGGGAGCTGTTTTTT.

V gene TRBV11-2 combines with J gene TRBJ2-5, with D perhaps given as TRBD1 or TRBD2 (5 bases each). Looked up from germline, CDR1 is SGHAT and CDR2 is FQNNGV. The CDR3 length is 14 residues. V was pared by 2 bases and J by 4 bases, with 11 bases between. CDR3 bases: TGTGCCAGCAGCTTACAGGGAGATCGAGAGACCCAGTACTTC. The encoded protein is CASSLQGDRETQYF.

As for this clonotype: One end of the junction fails to match germline, which may point to a read error. The chain carries TRBV3-1 and TRBJ1-1; no clear D. Germline loops: CDR1 LGHDT, CDR2 YNNKEL (reference sequence). The CDR3 runs 12 residues. The CDR3 nucleotides are TGTGCCAGCACCCAAGGCCGATCTGAAGCTTTCTTT. It translates to CASTQGRSEAFF.

This clonotype was seen only a few times. In DNA, the CDR3 is TGTGCCAGCAGCCCCGGAGGGGGCACAACTAATGAAAAACTGTTTTTT. This encodes CASSPGGGTTNEKLFF. The rearrangement joins TRBV7-9 to TRBJ1-4; 7 bases map to TRBD1. The CDR3 consists of 16 residues. V lost 5 bases to trimming and J lost 0 bases; unmatched junction nucleotides: 6. Germline lookup yields CDR1 SEHNR and CDR2 FQNEAQ (reference sequence).